Listed here are 14 T cell receptor beta chains from one sample, sequenced in a study of T cells in Graves' hyperthyroidism and ophthalmopathy. Amplification of TCR beta CDR3 regions used RNA as the template. A set of HTBI primers served as the primers for a first-round RT-PCR of the TCR CDR3. TCRdb independently ran MiXCR on the multiplex PCR reads; one entry per CDR3 protein. Found here are 300,000 to 400,000 distinct CDR3 sequences, approximately 18% of them singletons; the top ten hold 40%. Sequencing input: blood. These receptors were obtained from a man between 18 and 35 years old with Graves' ophthalmopathy.

This clonotype was detected many times. The rearrangement joins TRBV20-1 to TRBJ2-5; 9 bases are shared with TRBD2. V lost 5 bases and J lost 5; bases outside the gene matches: 9. The CDR3 length is 14 residues. CDR1 and CDR2 from the germline V gene are DFQATT and SNEGSKA (reference sequence). The CDR3 coding sequence is TGCAGTGCTGGGGAGCGGGGGGTGGAGGAGACCCAGTACTTC. It encodes CSAGERGVEETQYF.

The DNA of the CDR3 is TGCGCCAGCAGCGGCGGGGGCGGGAACACTGAAGCTTTCTTT. This gives the protein CASSGGGGNTEAFF. The V call is TRBV5-1, the J call TRBJ1-1; TRBD1 is a possible D gene (6 bases). Germline V gene sequence: CDR1 SGHRS, CDR2 YFSETQ. Trimming stripped 4 bases from V and 1 base from J, with 11 bases between. CDR3 length: 14 amino acids.

This clonotype has a count of ten or more. This chain joins TRBV5-5 and TRBJ2-1; D not resolved. V was pared by 4 bases and J by 9 bases, with 14 bases between. The CDR3 has 13 residues. The germline V gene has CDR1 SGHKS and CDR2 YYEKEE (reference sequence). The CDR3, as DNA: TGTGCCAGCAGCCGTCCCGGTGTTCCTGAGCAGTTCTTC. This sequence encodes CASSRPGVPEQFF.

This clonotype was detected a few times. The chain carries TRBV14 and TRBJ2-5; no firm D call. Trimming stripped 1 base from V and 7 bases from J, with 7 bases between. The CDR3 contains 12 residues. CDR1 and CDR2 from the germline V gene are SGHDN and FVKESK. The CDR3 DNA reads as TGTGCCAGCAGCCAAGGCTGGTTGACCCAGTACTTC. Protein: CASSQGWLTQYF.

This chain uses TRBV9 with TRBJ2-6; D possibly uses TRBD1 or TRBD2 (6 bases each). Germline loops: CDR1 SGDLS, CDR2 YYNGEE. This CDR3 spans 19 amino acids. V lost 4 bases and J lost 2, with 22 bases in between. The CDR3 DNA reads TGTGCCAGCAGCTTAGGCCGTGGGGGGCGCAGGGCTGGGGCCAACGTCCTGACTTTC. This codes for CASSLGRGGRRAGANVLTF.

There are a few counts of this clonotype. J is TRBJ2-4 and V is TRBV4-1; D gene ambiguous. Germline-derived CDR1 and CDR2 are MGHRA and YSYEKL. Trimming took off 0 bases at V and 11 bases at J, with 17 bases between the two ends. This CDR3 is built from 15 residues. CDR3 coding DNA: TGCGCCAGCAGCCAAGAGGGAAATAGCCCCCTCCTTCAGTACTTC. This codes for CASSQEGNSPLLQYF.

This clonotype was counted ten times or more. The V call is TRBV3-1, the J call TRBJ2-3; D gene unclear. Germline CDR1 reads LGHDT; CDR2 reads YNNKEL (reference sequence). CDR3 length: 15 residues. Between the trimmed V and J ends, which lost 3 bases and 0 bases, there was a span of 10 bases. CDR3 bases: TGTGCCAGCAGCCAGCAGTCGACTAGCACAGATACGCAGTATTTT. As protein: CASSQQSTSTDTQYF.

The chain uses TRBV7-2 and TRBJ1-6; TRBD1 is a possible D gene (5 bases). Trimming cost V 3 bases and J 2 bases, with 8 bases left between them. CDR1 SGHTA and CDR2 FQGNSA come from the germline V gene. The CDR3 totals 15 residues. CDR3 sequence (DNA): TGTGCCAGCAGCTTGTACAGGACCTATAATTCACCCCTCCACTTT. It translates to CASSLYRTYNSPLHF.

This clonotype was seen only a few times. The chain uses TRBV18 and TRBJ2-1, with 9 bases lining up with TRBD1. The CDR3 consists of 16 residues. V was clipped by 6 bases and J by 1 base; unmatched bases: 7. The germline V gene encodes CDR1 KGHSH and CDR2 LQKENI. CDR3 sequence (DNA): TGTGCCAGCTCCAGGGACAGGGCCCTTTCCTACAATGAGCAGTTCTTC. Translation: CASSRDRALSYNEQFF.

The table lists this clonotype with a few counts. This chain uses TRBV10-3 with TRBJ1-1; 7 nucleotides match TRBD1. From germline, CDR1 is ENHRY and CDR2 SYGVKD. The CDR3 length is 17 residues. V lost 0 bases to trimming and J lost 0 bases; unmatched junction nucleotides: 7. The chain's CDR3 is CAISESRQGPMNTEAFF. The CDR3 DNA follows: TGTGCCATCAGTGAGTCAAGACAGGGCCCCATGAACACTGAAGCTTTCTTT.

This clonotype was counted between two and nine times. The chain employs TRBV19 and TRBJ2-5, with TRBD1 identical over 7 bases. Looked up from germline, CDR1 is LNHDA and CDR2 is SQIVND (reference sequence). Trimming removed 4 bases from V and 2 bases from J; junction bases left unmatched: 13. The CDR3 covers 17 residues. In DNA, the CDR3 is TGTGCCAGTAGTACCGGGACAGATTATGAAATTCAAGAGACCCAGTACTTC. This encodes CASSTGTDYEIQETQYF.

This clonotype has at least ten counts. The V gene is TRBV15, the J gene TRBJ1-1; the D is unclear. The germline gives CDR1 LNHNV, CDR2 YYDKDF (reference sequence). V dropped 0 bases and J dropped 8 bases, with 13 bases sitting between them. This CDR3 spans 14 amino acids. CDR3 sequence: CATSRDPGGLEAFF. The CDR3 coding sequence is TGTGCCACCAGCAGAGACCCCGGAGGCCTAGAAGCTTTCTTT.

This clonotype came up a few times. The gene calls are TRBV10-1 and TRBJ2-1; D is undetermined. V gave up 5 bases and J gave up 10 bases, with 12 bases separating them. The germline gives CDR1 WNHNN, CDR2 SYGVQD (reference sequence). The CDR3 consists of 12 residues. The CDR3 nucleotides are TGCGCCAGCAGTTCGGGCCAAACAGAGCAGTTCTTC. It codes for CASSSGQTEQFF.

The chain employs TRBV15 and TRBJ2-5; unclear D gene. Germline V gives CDR1 LNHNV, CDR2 YYDKDF (reference sequence). Between the trimmed V and J ends, which lost 0 bases and 5 bases, there was a span of 10 bases. The CDR3 spans 14 residues. In nucleotides, the CDR3 is TGTGCCACCAGCAGAGATAACCCCGGGGAGACCCAGTACTTC. This translates into CATSRDNPGETQYF.